This T cell receptor (beta chain) was captured in a study of T cells after yellow fever vaccination. The overall study: The authors prepared low-cell-number fractions using SMART-Seq v4 Ultra Low Input.

V was cut by 2 bases and J by 1 base, with 9 bases left in between. CDR3 length equals 15 residues. CDR1 is MNHEY, CDR2 SVGAGI, per germline. This clonotype was counted a few times. The target antigen is unknown. The study's findings and limits: Few clonotypes appeared in both CD4 and CD8 compartments. The study noted that FACS-sorted repertoires could contain abundant clonotypes contaminating from the bulk population. The booster response re-showed most primary clones: 96% CD4, more than 70% CD8.

TCRdb passed the 5' RACE reads through MiXCR, listing each CDR3 protein once. Of 250,000 or so distinct CDR3 sequences listed, 6% to 7.5% are singletons. The sequences come from CD4+ T cells sorted from PBMCs, collected 15 days after the yellow fever booster vaccination. V is TRBV6-5 and J is TRBJ1-5; D is possibly TRBD1 (5 bases). This clonotype originated in a man aged 30-40 years who received the YFV17D yellow fever vaccine. CDR3 DNA sequence: TGTGCCAGCAGTTACCAGTGGGGGAGCAATCAGCCCCAGCATTTT. It encodes CASSYQWGSNQPQHF.